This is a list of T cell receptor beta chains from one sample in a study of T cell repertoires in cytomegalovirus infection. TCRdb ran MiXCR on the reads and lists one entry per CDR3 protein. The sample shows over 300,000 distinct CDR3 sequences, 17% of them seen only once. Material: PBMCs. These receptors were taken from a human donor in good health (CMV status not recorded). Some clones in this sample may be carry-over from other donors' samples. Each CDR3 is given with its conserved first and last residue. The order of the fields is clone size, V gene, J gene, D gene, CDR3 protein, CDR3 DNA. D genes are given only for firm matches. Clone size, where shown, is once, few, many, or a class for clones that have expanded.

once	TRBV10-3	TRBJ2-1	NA	CAISNDFGFSYNEQFF	TGTGCCATCAGTAATGATTTTGGGTTTTCCTACAATGAGCAGTTCTTC
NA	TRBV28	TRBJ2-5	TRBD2	CASSLAGRGRTQYF	TGTGCCAGCAGTCTAGCGGGGCGCGGAAGGACCCAGTACTTC
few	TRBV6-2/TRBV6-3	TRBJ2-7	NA	CASSRDGGFYEQYF	TGTGCCAGCAGCCGGGACGGAGGATTCTACGAGCAGTACTTC
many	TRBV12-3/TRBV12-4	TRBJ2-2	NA	CASSLGRRGLMANTGELFF	TGTGCCAGCAGTTTGGGCCGACGTGGGCTTATGGCGAACACCGGGGAGCTGTTTTTT
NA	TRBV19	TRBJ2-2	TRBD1	CASRRPGQENTGELFF	TGTGCCAGTAGACGCCCGGGACAGGAGAACACCGGGGAGCTGTTTTTT
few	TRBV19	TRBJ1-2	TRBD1	CASSIDEGATNYGYTF	TGTGCCAGTAGTATAGATGAGGGGGCGACTAACTATGGCTACACCTTC
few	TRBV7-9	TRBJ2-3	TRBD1	CASGQGGDTQYF	TGTGCCAGCGGACAGGGCGGAGATACGCAGTATTTT
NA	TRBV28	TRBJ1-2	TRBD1	CASSWTGSAYGYTF	TGTGCCAGCAGTTGGACAGGGTCTGCCTATGGCTACACCTTC
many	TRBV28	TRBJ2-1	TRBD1	CASSPGTDYNEQFF	TGTGCCAGCAGCCCCGGGACAGACTACAATGAGCAGTTCTTC
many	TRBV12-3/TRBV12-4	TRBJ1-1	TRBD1	CASSSGQGATEAFF	TGTGCCAGCAGTTCCGGACAGGGGGCCACTGAAGCTTTCTTT
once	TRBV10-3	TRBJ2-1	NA	CAISEGLRAGANNEQFF	TGTGCCATCAGTGAGGGCCTCAGGGCAGGGGCTAACAATGAGCAGTTCTTC
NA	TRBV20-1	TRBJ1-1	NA	CSAQTGGYPEAFF	TGCAGTGCTCAAACGGGGGGTTACCCTGAAGCTTTCTTT
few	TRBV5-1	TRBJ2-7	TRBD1	CASSSGGTGLPYEQYF	TGCGCCAGCAGCTCTGGAGGGACAGGGCTCCCCTACGAGCAGTACTTC
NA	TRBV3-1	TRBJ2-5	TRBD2	CASSQVLAGVETQYF	TGTGCCAGCAGCCAAGTGCTAGCGGGGGTGGAGACCCAGTACTTC
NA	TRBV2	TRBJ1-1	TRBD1	CASSAGTAMEPNTEAFF	TGTGCCAGCAGCGCCGGGACAGCCATGGAACCGAACACTGAAGCTTTCTTT
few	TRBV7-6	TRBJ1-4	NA	CASSLVSGGNEKLFF	TGTGCCAGCAGCTTAGTATCGGGAGGCAATGAAAAACTGTTTTTT
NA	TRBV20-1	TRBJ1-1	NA	CSARGISIGNTEAFF	TGCAGTGCTAGAGGTATCAGCATAGGGAACACTGAAGCTTTCTTT
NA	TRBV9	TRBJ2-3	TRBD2	CASTPGGTSPPTDTQYF	TGTGCCAGCACCCCAGGGGGGACTAGCCCTCCGACAGATACGCAGTATTTT
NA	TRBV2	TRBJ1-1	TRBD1	CASRGGQGNTEAFF	TGTGCCAGCAGGGGAGGACAGGGAAACACTGAAGCTTTCTTT
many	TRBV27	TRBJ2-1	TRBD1	CASSFNPDRNEQFF	TGTGCCAGCAGTTTCAACCCGGACAGGAATGAGCAGTTCTTC
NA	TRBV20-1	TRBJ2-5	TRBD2	CSARRLAGGLGGETQYF	TGCAGTGCTAGAAGACTAGCGGGGGGGCTGGGAGGAGAGACCCAGTACTTC
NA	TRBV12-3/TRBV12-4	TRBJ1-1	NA	CASSFTGMNTEAFF	TGTGCCAGCAGTTTCACAGGGATGAACACTGAAGCTTTCTTT
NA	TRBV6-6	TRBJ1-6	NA	CASSEGRPLHF	TGTGCCAGCAGTGAGGGGCGACCCCTCCACTTT
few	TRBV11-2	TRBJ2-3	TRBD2	CASSLDSGGATTQYF	TGTGCCAGCAGCTTAGATTCCGGGGGGGCAACTACGCAGTATTTT
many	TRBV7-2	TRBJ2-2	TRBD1	CASSFLAPGRDRGSGGELFF	TGTGCCAGCAGCTTCTTGGCTCCTGGCCGGGACAGGGGATCTGGAGGGGAGCTGTTTTTT
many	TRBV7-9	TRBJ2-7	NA	CASSLAVPAYEQYF	TGTGCCAGCAGCTTAGCGGTCCCAGCCTACGAGCAGTACTTC
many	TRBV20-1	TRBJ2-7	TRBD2	CSARDQERGAYEQYF	TGCAGTGCTAGAGATCAGGAGCGGGGGGCCTACGAGCAGTACTTC
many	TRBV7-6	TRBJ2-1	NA	CASSSETRQQFF	TGTGCCAGCAGCTCTGAGACACGACAGCAGTTCTTC
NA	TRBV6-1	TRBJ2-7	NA	CASSEGLGAYEQYF	TGTGCCAGCAGTGAAGGGCTGGGGGCCTACGAGCAGTACTTC